This TCR beta chain was sequenced during a study of CD8+ T cells in alopecia areata. Study overall: Treated patients were given oral tofacitinib, which was dosed at 5 to 10 mg twice daily.

This CDR3 region has 15 residues. The germline CDR1 and CDR2 sequences are SEHNR and FQNEAQ (reference sequence). Trimming stripped 4 bases from V and 5 bases from J, with 17 bases between. Treatment noted: oral pan-JAK inhibitor, 5-10 mg twice daily. Peripheral blood samples and lesional scalp punch biopsies were obtained from alopecia areata patients. Once RNA had been extracted, it was reverse transcribed into cDNA to act as the sequencing template. The data were produced by immunoSEQ multiplex PCR, yet TCRdb's version contains in-frame clones alone and is incomplete. The sample contains more than 90,000 clones, approximately 60% of which appear only once.

This TCR came from a human donor with alopecia areata. The source material was CD8+ T cells sorted from blood, sampled at week 4, from a patient treated with tofacitinib. J is TRBJ1-1 and V is TRBV7-9, with D unresolved. The CDR3 loop reads CASSYVWEGGTEAFF. For the CDR3, the DNA is TGTGCCAGCAGCTACGTCTGGGAGGGAGGGACTGAAGCTTTCTTT.